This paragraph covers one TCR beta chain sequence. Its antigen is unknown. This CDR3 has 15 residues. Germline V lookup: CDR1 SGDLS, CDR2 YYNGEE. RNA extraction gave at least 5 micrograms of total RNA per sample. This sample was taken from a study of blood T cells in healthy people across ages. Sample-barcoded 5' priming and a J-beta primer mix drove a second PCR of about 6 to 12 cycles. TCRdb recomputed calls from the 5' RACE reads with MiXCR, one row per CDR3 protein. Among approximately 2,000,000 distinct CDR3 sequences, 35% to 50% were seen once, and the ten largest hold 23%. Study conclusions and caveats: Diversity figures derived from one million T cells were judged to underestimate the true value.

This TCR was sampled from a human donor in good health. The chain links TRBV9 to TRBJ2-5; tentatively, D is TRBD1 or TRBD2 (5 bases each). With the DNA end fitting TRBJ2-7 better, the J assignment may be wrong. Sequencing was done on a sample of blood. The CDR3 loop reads CASSVGRWGYNEQYF. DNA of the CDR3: TGTGCCAGCAGCGTGGGACGGTGGGGTTACAACGAGCAGTACTTC.